The 26 T cell receptor beta chains presented below share a single source sample, sequenced in a study of T-cell reconstitution after alpha-beta-depleted transplantation in children. Preparation of the TCRbeta library involved a method that used unique molecular identifiers. One entry per CDR3 protein results from TCRdb running MiXCR on the PCR reads. This repertoire shows 500,000 to 600,000 distinct CDR3 sequences, approximately 20% found once; its top ten account for 2.5% to 4%. The sample consisted of PBMCs from the stem cell graft donor, taken from the stem cell graft. Receptors were obtained from a human donor who donated a stem cell graft to a child with acute lymphoblastic leukemia.

There are many counts of this clonotype. The chain uses TRBV5-1 and TRBJ2-7; a weak D match, TRBD2 (6 bases). V dropped 3 bases and J dropped 3 bases, with 13 bases sitting between them. This CDR3 comprises 14 residues. In germline, CDR1 is SGHRS, CDR2 YFSETQ. CDR3 sequence reads: CASSYAGTGYEQYF. The CDR3 DNA reads TGCGCCAGCAGCTACGCGGGAACGGGCTACGAGCAGTACTTC.

The chain has TRBV7-9 and TRBJ2-1; no clear D. There are 12 residues in the CDR3. The V end lost 0 bases, the J end lost 5 bases, and 2 bases lay between the germline ends. Germline V lookup: CDR1 SEHNR, CDR2 FQNEAQ (reference sequence). CDR3 sequence (DNA): TGTGCCAGCAGCTTAGCCCACAATGAGCAGTTCTTC. Its translation is CASSLAHNEQFF.

This clonotype was picked up a small number of times. J is TRBJ1-5 and V is TRBV19; D unresolved. Trimming took 6 bases from V and 8 from J, leaving 11 bases between them. The germline CDR1 and CDR2 sequences are LNHDA and SQIVND (reference sequence). The CDR3 loop spans 12 amino acids. The CDR3 DNA reads as TGTGCCAGTAGCCCCATAAGGGAGCCCCAGCATTTT. It is translated as CASSPIREPQHF. Filled out from reference TRBV19 and TRBJ1-5, the complete variable domain reads DGGITQSPKYLFRKEGQNVTLSCEQNLNHDAMYWYRQDPGQGLRLIYYSQIVNDFQKGDIAEGYSVSREKKESFPLTVTSAQKNPTAFYLCASSPIREPQHFGDGTRLSIL.

In this sample, this clonotype turned up a few times. The V gene is TRBV5-1, the J gene TRBJ2-3; 10 bases match TRBD2. CDR1 and CDR2 from the germline V gene are SGHRS and YFSETQ. CDR3 length: 14 residues. V was pared by 3 bases and J by 3 bases, with 1 base of the junction left unmatched. The CDR3 sequence: CASSSSGRTDTQYF. As DNA, the CDR3 is TGCGCCAGCAGCTCTAGCGGGAGAACAGATACGCAGTATTTT. Drawing the rest from reference TRBV5-1 and TRBJ2-3, the complete variable domain is KAGVTQTPRYLIKTRGQQVTLSCSPISGHRSVSWYQQTPGQGLQFLFEYFSETQRNKGNFPGRFSGRQFSNSRSEMNVSTLELGDSALYLCASSSSGRTDTQYFGPGTRLTVL.

This sequence joins TRBV29-1 and TRBJ2-1; 8 bases are shared with TRBD1. The germline CDR1 and CDR2 sequences are SQVTM and ANQGSEA. The J segment lost 7 bases and the V segment lost 3 bases, leaving 5 bases of the junction unmatched. The CDR3 sequence is 13 residues long. CDR3 DNA: TGCAGCGTTGAGGTACAGGGGGAAAATGAGCAGTTCTTC. This gives the protein CSVEVQGENEQFF.

The chain joins TRBV12-3 or TRBV12-4 to TRBJ2-1, with 7 nucleotides matching TRBD2. The CDR3 spans 13 residues. Trimming took 5 bases from V and 8 from J; bases not matched to a gene: 6. In nucleotides, the CDR3 is TGTGCCAGCAGTCGCGGGGGTACTGATGAGCAGTTCTTC. This encodes CASSRGGTDEQFF.

This clonotype was counted a few times. The rearrangement links TRBV29-1 to TRBJ1-4; D not resolved. CDR1 and CDR2 (germline): SQVTM, ANQGSEA. The CDR3 is 14 amino acids. The V end lost 6 bases, the J end lost 5 bases, and 16 bases lay between the germline ends. The CDR3 sequence is CSVSRRAGNEKLFF. For the CDR3, the DNA is TGCAGCGTATCTCGGCGGGCAGGCAATGAAAAACTGTTTTTT.

This sequence joins TRBV2 and TRBJ1-2, with D perhaps matching TRBD1 (6 bases). Between the trimmed V and J ends, which lost 3 bases and 4 bases, there was a span of 6 bases. Germline V CDR1 and CDR2: SNHLY, FYNNEI. The CDR3 is 12 amino acids. CDR3: CASSETGYGYTF. The CDR3, as DNA: TGTGCCAGCAGTGAGACAGGCTATGGCTACACCTTC.

V gene TRBV5-1 combines with J gene TRBJ1-2; tentatively, D is TRBD1 (6 bases). The germline V gene encodes CDR1 SGHRS and CDR2 YFSETQ. The length of the CDR3 is 17 residues. V lost 5 bases and J lost 5, with 25 bases in between. The CDR3 DNA reads TGCGCCAGCAGTAAAATTGAGCTAGGACAGAAAGTATATGGCTACACCTTC. It is translated as CASSKIELGQKVYGYTF.

The genes are TRBV5-1 and TRBJ2-7, with 9 bases lining up with TRBD1. The V gene's germline CDR1 is SGHRS and CDR2 YFSETQ. CDR3 size: 16 residues. The junction had 14 bases not matched to a gene; V was cut back by 4 bases and J by 6 bases. CDR3 DNA sequence: TGCGCCAGCAGCCCAGTGTCGGACAGGGGAGGGAGCGAGCAGTACTTC. It codes for CASSPVSDRGGSEQYF. The variable domain in full, completed from reference TRBV5-1 and TRBJ2-7, reads KAGVTQTPRYLIKTRGQQVTLSCSPISGHRSVSWYQQTPGQGLQFLFEYFSETQRNKGNFPGRFSGRQFSNSRSEMNVSTLELGDSALYLCASSPVSDRGGSEQYFGPGTRLTVT.

J is TRBJ2-7 and V is TRBV7-2; D ambiguous. CDR3 length equals 14 residues. V was cut by 5 bases and J by 5 bases, with 16 bases left in between. Per the germline V gene, CDR1 is SGHTA and CDR2 is FQGNSA. CDR3 in DNA: TGTGCCAGCAGCCCCCCCAGTCCGTCCCACGAGCAGTACTTC. This gives the protein CASSPPSPSHEQYF.

The chain is built from TRBV7-3 and TRBJ1-6, with 9 bases aligning to TRBD1. J gave up 13 bases and V 5 bases, and 9 bases lay outside the gene matches. The CDR3 totals 14 residues. Germline values: CDR1 SGHTA, CDR2 FQGTGA. CDR3 residues: CASSGTGGGSPLHF. DNA of the CDR3: TGTGCCAGCAGCGGAACAGGGGGCGGGTCCCCCCTCCACTTT.

This clonotype showed up just a few times. The V gene is TRBV28, the J gene TRBJ1-4; D may be TRBD1 (5 bases). V was pared by 0 bases and J by 8 bases, with 13 bases between. The germline gives CDR1 MDHEN, CDR2 SYDVKM. The CDR3 loop spans 15 amino acids. CDR3 sequence reads: CASSLWHQGDEKLFF. CDR3 coding DNA: TGTGCCAGCAGTTTATGGCACCAGGGCGACGAAAAACTGTTTTTT.

Only a few counts were recorded for this clonotype. The J gene is TRBJ1-5, the V gene TRBV4-1; possible D gene TRBD1, 6 bases. The germline gives CDR1 MGHRA, CDR2 YSYEKL. CDR3 length: 14 residues. V dropped 0 bases and J dropped 5 bases, with 8 bases sitting between them. The CDR3 nucleotides read TGCGCCAGCAGCCAAGAGAGGGGGTATCAGCCCCAGCATTTT. Translating it yields CASSQERGYQPQHF.

The chain links TRBV4-1 to TRBJ2-1; 10 bases map to TRBD2. CDR1 and CDR2 from the germline V gene are MGHRA and YSYEKL. The CDR3 has 18 residues. V was clipped by 0 bases and J by 2 bases; unmatched bases: 7. The CDR3 DNA reads as TGCGCCAGCAGCCAAGATCTTGGGCTAGCGGGGGCCTACAATGAGCAGTTCTTC. Its translation is CASSQDLGLAGAYNEQFF.

A few counts support this clonotype. The chain links TRBV11-2 to TRBJ1-2, with D possibly matching TRBD1 (5 bases). The V end was cut by 3 bases, the J end by 8 bases, with 13 bases between. The length of the CDR3 is 13 residues. Germline CDR1 and CDR2: SGHAT and FQNNGV. The CDR3 nucleotides read TGTGCCAGCAGCTTGGAGGGGCCGGTCGGCTACACCTTC. It translates to CASSLEGPVGYTF.

Only a few counts were recorded for this clonotype. J is TRBJ1-1 and V is TRBV29-1; D call uncertain. Germline CDR1 is SQVTM and CDR2 is ANQGSEA. CDR3 length: 14 residues. V was shortened by 5 bases and J by 7 bases, with 20 bases between the two germline ends. The CDR3 DNA follows: TGCAGCGTTTTCTCCCTGCCCAGGTATAGTGAAGCTTTCTTT. It encodes CSVFSLPRYSEAFF.

The rearrangement uses TRBV19 and TRBJ1-1; D remains ambiguous. The CDR3 has 15 residues. Trimming shortened V by 1 base and J by 5 bases, and 14 bases separated the two germline ends. Germline CDR1 is LNHDA and CDR2 is SQIVND (reference sequence). CDR3 sequence: CASSIVEQEGTEAFF. DNA for the CDR3: TGTGCCAGTAGTATAGTCGAGCAGGAAGGGACTGAAGCTTTCTTT.

The chain has TRBV6-5 and TRBJ1-3; D is uncertain. Trimming pared 4 bases from V and 0 bases from J, leaving 16 bases between. The CDR3 is made up of 17 amino acids. Germline assignment: CDR1 MNHEY and CDR2 SVGAGI. The CDR3 region has the DNA TGTGCCAGCAGTTTGGATTCGCGGTTAGACTCTGGAAACACCATATATTTT. Residues: CASSLDSRLDSGNTIYF.

This clonotype showed up just a few times. The CDR3: CASSLERAKNIQYF. The CDR3 region has the DNA TGCGCCAGCAGCTTGGAAAGAGCCAAAAACATTCAGTACTTC. The genes are TRBV5-1 and TRBJ2-4; D unresolved. Germline CDR1 reads SGHRS; CDR2 reads YFSETQ. The V gene lost 0 bases and the J gene lost 0 bases, with 4 bases spanning the gap. CDR3 length equals 14 residues.

The V and J genes are TRBV7-3 and TRBJ1-1; D not certain. The CDR3 consists of 15 residues. Per the germline V gene, CDR1 is SGHTA and CDR2 is FQGTGA. V was cut by 5 bases and J by 0 bases, with 13 bases left in between. The CDR3 region has the DNA TGTGCCAGCAGCCCCGCGGGGAGGATGAACACTGAAGCTTTCTTT. This codes for CASSPAGRMNTEAFF.

In this sample, this clonotype turned up a few times. CDR3 amino acids: CASSQRDRAFF. CDR3 DNA: TGCGCCAGCAGCCAAAGGGATCGGGCTTTCTTT. This rearrangement joins TRBV4-1 to TRBJ1-1; no clear D. Germline V gives CDR1 MGHRA, CDR2 YSYEKL. With 2 bases removed from V and 11 bases from J, the gap between germline ends came to 9 bases. The CDR3 totals 11 residues.

The chain joins TRBV27 to TRBJ1-5, with 8 positions matching TRBD1. Germline V lookup: CDR1 MNHEY, CDR2 SMNVEV (reference sequence). The V and J ends lost 1 base and 7 bases, in that order; junction bases with no gene match: 6. The CDR3 length is 15 residues. This chain's CDR3 is CASSLWGGQAQPQHF. Written as DNA, the CDR3 is TGTGCCAGCAGTTTATGGGGGGGACAGGCCCAGCCCCAGCATTTT.

In the case of this clonotype: With a much larger clone just one base away, this may be a read error. V is TRBV9 and J is TRBJ2-1; tentative D call: TRBD2 (5 bases). V was trimmed by 0 bases and J by 5 bases, leaving 6 bases between them. Germline V gene lookup returns CDR1 SGDLS and CDR2 YYNGEE. This CDR3 contains 13 residues. Written as DNA, the CDR3 is TGTGCCAGCAGCGTAGTACTAGACAATGAGCAGTTCTTC. Protein sequence: CASSVVLDNEQFF.

There are many counts of this clonotype. This chain links TRBV7-9 with TRBJ1-5, with D unresolved. Per the germline V gene, CDR1 is SEHNR and CDR2 is FQNEAQ (reference sequence). Trimming removed 5 bases at V and 5 bases at J, with 16 bases between. The CDR3 contains 15 residues. The CDR3 DNA reads TGTGCCAGCAGCCCCACTGGGCCTTCCCATCAGCCCCAGCATTTT. It specifies CASSPTGPSHQPQHF.

This clonotype has only a few counts. The V gene is TRBV14, the J gene TRBJ2-1; a possible D gene is TRBD1 (6 bases). Germline V gene sequence: CDR1 SGHDN, CDR2 FVKESK. V was pared by 1 base and J by 5 bases, with 9 bases between. The CDR3 spans 14 residues. The chain's CDR3 is CASSQGGLDNEQFF. The CDR3 DNA is TGTGCCAGCAGCCAAGGGGGGCTTGACAATGAGCAGTTCTTC.